The T cell receptor (beta chain) under discussion was sequenced for a study of blood T cell repertoires in COVID-19. On the study more broadly: In each case, the material was cDNA or gDNA derived from T cells, B-cell-depleted T cells, or PBMCs.

Germline V CDR1 and CDR2: MRHNA, SNTAGT. The CDR3 has 13 residues. With 4 bases removed from V and 4 bases from J, the gap between germline ends came to 10 bases. The protocol was immunoSEQ multiplex PCR, while the TCRdb copy is restricted to in-frame clones and leaves out a portion. The sample yields 150,000 or so clones, 85% to 90% seen once. This TCR was recovered from a woman aged 50 to 65 who had recovered from COVID-19. This chain connects TRBV6-4 to TRBJ1-1; unclear D gene. The specimen was PBMCs or T cells enriched from blood (not recorded which). As DNA, the CDR3 is TGTGCCAGCAGTGCGTCGGGAGGCACTGAAGCTTTCTTT. This gives the protein CASSASGGTEAFF.